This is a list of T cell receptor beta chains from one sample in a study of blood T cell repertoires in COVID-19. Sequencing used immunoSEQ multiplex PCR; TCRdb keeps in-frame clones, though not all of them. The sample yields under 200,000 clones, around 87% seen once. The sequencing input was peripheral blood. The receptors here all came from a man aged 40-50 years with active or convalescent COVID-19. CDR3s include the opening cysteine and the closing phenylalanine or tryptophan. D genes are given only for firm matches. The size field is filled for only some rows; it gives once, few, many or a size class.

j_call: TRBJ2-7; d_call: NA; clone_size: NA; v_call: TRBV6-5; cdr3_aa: CASSYSTTQRPYEQYF; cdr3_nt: TGTGCCAGCAGTTACTCGACAACCCAGCGGCCCTACGAGCAGTACTTC
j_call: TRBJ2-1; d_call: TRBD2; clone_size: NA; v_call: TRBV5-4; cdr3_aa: CASSSPSGGVADEQFF; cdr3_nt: TGTGCCAGCAGCTCCCCCTCCGGGGGGGTGGCAGATGAGCAGTTCTTC
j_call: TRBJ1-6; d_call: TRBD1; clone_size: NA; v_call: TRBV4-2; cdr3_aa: CASSPGQGSSPLHF; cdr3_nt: TGTGCCAGCAGCCCGGGACAGGGAAGTTCACCCCTCCACTTT
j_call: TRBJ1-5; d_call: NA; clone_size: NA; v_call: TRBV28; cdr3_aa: CASSYGGQPQHF; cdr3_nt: TGTGCCAGCAGTTATGGGGGGCAGCCCCAGCATTTT
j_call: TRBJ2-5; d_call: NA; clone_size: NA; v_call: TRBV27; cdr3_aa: CASSSPSTPQETQYF; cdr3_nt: TGTGCCAGCAGTTCGCCTTCCACTCCCCAAGAGACCCAGTACTTC
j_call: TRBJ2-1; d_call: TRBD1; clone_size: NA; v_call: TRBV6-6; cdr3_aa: CASSYEGGQADEQFF; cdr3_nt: TGTGCCAGCAGTTACGAAGGGGGACAGGCGGATGAGCAGTTCTTC
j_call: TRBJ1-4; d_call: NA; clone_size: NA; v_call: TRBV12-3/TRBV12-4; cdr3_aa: CATSMRVNEKLFF; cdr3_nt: TGTGCCACCTCGATGCGGGTTAATGAAAAACTGTTTTTT
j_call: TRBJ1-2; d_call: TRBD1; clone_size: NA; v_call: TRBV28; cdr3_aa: CASRPGTGYNYGYTF; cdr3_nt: TGTGCCAGTCGTCCGGGGACAGGGTATAACTATGGCTACACCTTC
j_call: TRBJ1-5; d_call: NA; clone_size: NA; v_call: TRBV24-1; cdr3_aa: CATSDSTGYSNQPQHF; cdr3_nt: TGTGCCACCAGTGATTCGACGGGATATAGCAATCAGCCCCAGCATTTT
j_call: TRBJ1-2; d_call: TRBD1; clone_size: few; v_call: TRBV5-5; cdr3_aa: CASSQLQGSGYGYTF; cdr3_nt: TGTGCCAGCAGCCAACTACAGGGGAGTGGCTATGGCTACACCTTC
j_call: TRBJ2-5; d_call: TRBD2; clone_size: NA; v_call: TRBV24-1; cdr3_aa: CATSDALAGGEETQYF; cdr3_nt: TGTGCCACCAGTGACGCCCTAGCGGGGGGTGAAGAGACCCAGTACTTC
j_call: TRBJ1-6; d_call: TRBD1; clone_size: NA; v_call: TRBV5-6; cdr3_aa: CASSFSGTGTSPLHF; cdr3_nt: TGTGCCAGCAGCTTTAGCGGGACAGGGACTTCACCCCTCCACTTT
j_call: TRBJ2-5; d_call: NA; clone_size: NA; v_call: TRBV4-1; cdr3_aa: CASSQERGPQETQYF; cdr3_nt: TGCGCCAGCAGCCAAGAAAGGGGTCCCCAAGAGACCCAGTACTTC
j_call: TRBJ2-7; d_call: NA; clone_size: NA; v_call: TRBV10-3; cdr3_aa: CAIRTTGGGVSYEQYF; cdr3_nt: TGTGCCATCAGGACGACAGGCGGTGGGGTCTCCTACGAGCAGTACTTC
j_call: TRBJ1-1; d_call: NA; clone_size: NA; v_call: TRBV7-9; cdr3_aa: CATGQQMNTEAFF; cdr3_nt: TGTGCCACTGGGCAGCAGATGAACACTGAAGCTTTCTTT